This passage covers 29 T cell receptor beta chains from one sample sequenced in a study of blood T cell repertoires in COVID-19. Generated by immunoSEQ multiplex PCR, the TCRdb table keeps only in-frame clones and is missing some. The profile shows some 320,000 clones, 89% of them singletons. The sequencing input was peripheral blood. These TCRs come from a woman between 25 and 40 years old with COVID-19, enrolled during active disease.

V usage is TRBV7-9 and J usage is TRBJ1-2, with 8 bases identical to TRBD1. The CDR3 extends over 16 amino acids. CDR1 is SEHNR, CDR2 FQNEAQ, per germline (reference sequence). V gave up 2 bases and J gave up 4 bases; unmatched junction bases: 9. CDR3 nucleotide sequence: TGTGCCAGCAGCTTATCCCGGACAGGGATTGTCTATGGCTACACCTTC. This translates into CASSLSRTGIVYGYTF.

The CDR3, as DNA: TGTGCCAGCAGCTTCCAGGGGGCGGACACTGAAGCTTTCTTT. Translated, it gives CASSFQGADTEAFF. The rearrangement uses TRBV7-9 and TRBJ1-1, with 8 bases lining up with TRBD1. CDR1 and CDR2 (germline): SEHNR, FQNEAQ (reference sequence). The CDR3 has 14 residues. Trimming cost V 3 bases and J 3 bases; bases outside gene matches: 3.

The chain joins TRBV23-1 to TRBJ1-2; tentative D call: TRBD1 (6 bases). TRBV23-1 is an ORF; its function is uncertain. V lost 4 bases, J lost 6 bases, and 15 bases lay in between. The CDR3 loop spans 14 amino acids. The chain's CDR3 is CASSRRDNGDGYTF. The DNA for the CDR3 is TGCGCCAGCAGTCGCCGGGACAACGGGGATGGCTACACCTTC.

The gene calls are TRBV5-1 and TRBJ2-5, with a possible D match to TRBD1 (6 bases). The germline CDR1 and CDR2 sequences are SGHRS and YFSETQ. V lost 3 bases and J lost 5, with 11 bases in between. The CDR3 covers 13 residues. CDR3 bases: TGCGCCAGCAGCTATACAGGGTTTGAGACCCAGTACTTC. Translated: CASSYTGFETQYF.

V is TRBV6-5 and J is TRBJ1-3; a possible D gene is TRBD1 (5 bases). Per germline, CDR1 MNHEY and CDR2 SVGAGI. The CDR3 runs to 12 residues. V was clipped by 11 bases and J by 3 bases, with 11 bases between them. The CDR3 sequence: CALRGFGNTIYF. The CDR3 DNA is TGTGCCCTGCGGGGCTTTGGAAACACCATATATTTT.

The rearrangement links TRBV3-1 (or the pseudogene TRBV3-2) to TRBJ2-7; TRBD2 matches at 9 bases. Germline-derived CDR1 and CDR2 are LGHDT and YNNKEL (reference sequence). The V segment lost 1 base and the J segment 6 bases; nucleotides outside the gene matches: 7. This CDR3 has 15 residues. This CDR3 reads CASSQGTSESGEQYF. CDR3 nucleotide sequence: TGTGCCAGCAGCCAAGGGACTAGCGAATCGGGCGAGCAGTACTTC.

The chain carries TRBV29-1 and TRBJ2-1; TRBD2 agrees at 14 bases. Looked up from germline, CDR1 is SQVTM and CDR2 is ANQGSEA. This CDR3 is built from 16 residues. Trimming took 1 base from V and 7 from J; bases not matched to a gene: 6. The CDR3 sequence: CSVEGLAGGPRNEQFF. DNA of the CDR3: TGCAGCGTTGAAGGACTAGCGGGGGGGCCTAGGAATGAGCAGTTCTTC.

This chain connects TRBV6-1 to TRBJ2-3, with 14 bases matching TRBD2. This CDR3 has 17 residues. CDR1 and CDR2 from the germline V gene are MNHNS and SASEGT. Losses at the gene ends were 4 bases for V and 2 bases for J; bases not matched to a gene: 5. CDR3 sequence (DNA): TGTGCCAGCAGTGGCCAGGGACTAGCGGGGGACACAGATACGCAGTATTTT. Protein sequence: CASSGQGLAGDTDTQYF.

The J gene is TRBJ2-3, the V gene TRBV2; TRBD2 agrees at 10 bases. Germline CDR1 and CDR2: SNHLY and FYNNEI. The CDR3 consists of 16 residues. V dropped 7 bases and J dropped 2; count of bases not matched to a gene: 9. The CDR3 here is CASTLGTSVFTDTQYF. CDR3 nucleotides: TGTGCCAGCACCCTCGGGACTAGCGTATTCACAGATACGCAGTATTTT.

The chain joins TRBV25-1 to TRBJ1-2; 8 nucleotides align to TRBD1. Looked up from germline, CDR1 is MGHDK and CDR2 is SYGVNS. This CDR3 contains 12 residues. Unmatched junction bases numbered 2, after V lost 9 bases and J lost 2 bases. CDR3: CASTGGNYGYTF. For the CDR3, the DNA is TGTGCCAGTACAGGGGGAAACTATGGCTACACCTTC.

This chain uses TRBV12-5 with TRBJ1-2; D ambiguous. This CDR3 is 14 amino acids long. Germline V CDR1 and CDR2: LGHNT, FRNRAP. V lost 3 bases, J lost 2 bases, and 10 bases lay in between. CDR3 DNA sequence: TGTGCTAGTGGTTTACTGCCCTCGAACTATGGCTACACCTTC. Translating it yields CASGLLPSNYGYTF.

The CDR3, as DNA: TGCAGCGGAGGACAGGGAACCTACGAGCAGTACTTC. Translated: CSGGQGTYEQYF. J is TRBJ2-7 and V is TRBV29-1; TRBD1 aligns across 8 bases. From germline, CDR1 is SQVTM and CDR2 ANQGSEA. CDR3 size: 12 residues. The V gene end was trimmed by 7 bases and the J gene end by 2 bases; junction bases not matched to a gene: 4.

The rearrangement links TRBV25-1 to TRBJ1-1; no firm D call. Germline V CDR1 and CDR2: MGHDK, SYGVNS. CDR3 length: 13 amino acids. The V and J ends lost 6 bases and 3 bases respectively, with 11 bases between them. The CDR3 DNA reads as TGTGCCAGCAGGGTTTGGCCCGACACTGAAGCTTTCTTT. This translates into CASRVWPDTEAFF.

The V gene is TRBV29-1, the J gene TRBJ1-4; the D gene is possibly TRBD1 (6 bases). CDR1 and CDR2 from the germline V gene are SQVTM and ANQGSEA. The CDR3 is made up of 14 amino acids. Trimming cost V 2 bases and J 8 bases, with 15 bases left between them. The CDR3 loop reads CSVERRGLEEKLFF. DNA for the CDR3: TGCAGCGTTGAAAGGCGGGGGCTTGAAGAAAAACTGTTTTTT.

The chain uses TRBV6-5 and TRBJ1-4; D possibly corresponds to TRBD1 (6 bases). Trimming pared 9 bases from V and 4 bases from J, leaving 18 bases between. There are 15 residues in the CDR3. Per the germline V gene, CDR1 is MNHEY and CDR2 is SVGAGI. CDR3 sequence: CASRVSGARNEKLFF. CDR3 in DNA: TGTGCCAGTAGGGTTTCAGGGGCCCGTAATGAAAAACTGTTTTTT.

The V gene is TRBV5-6, the J gene TRBJ2-4; tentatively, D is TRBD2 (5 bases). The CDR3 consists of 15 residues. Trimming stripped 2 bases from V and 6 bases from J, with 15 bases between. Per the germline V gene, CDR1 is SGHDT and CDR2 is YYEEEE. CDR3 bases: TGTGCCAGCAGCTTCCTCTATCGGGGTGCAAACATTCAGTACTTC. This sequence encodes CASSFLYRGANIQYF.

The V call is TRBV4-1, the J call TRBJ2-3; D gene ambiguous. Germline assignment: CDR1 MGHRA and CDR2 YSYEKL. CDR3 length: 14 residues. Trimming shortened V by 1 base and J by 0 bases, and 5 bases separated the two germline ends. The CDR3 loop is CASSQGPSTDTQYF. The CDR3 nucleotides read TGCGCCAGCAGCCAAGGGCCAAGCACAGATACGCAGTATTTT.

The rearrangement joins TRBV12-2 to TRBJ2-1; whether TRBD2, the table's D call, matches the DNA was not checked. TRBV12-2 is termed a pseudogene. The CDR3 totals 14 residues. CDR3 loop: CASRLVGLVDEQFF. The DNA for the CDR3 is TGTGCAAGTCGCTTAGTCGGGTTGGTCGATGAGCAGTTCTTC.

This clone has more than one count but fewer than ten. The chain joins TRBV28 to TRBJ1-5, with 7 nucleotides matching TRBD1. Germline lookup yields CDR1 MDHEN and CDR2 SYDVKM. The CDR3 has 16 amino acids. The junction had 12 bases not matched to a gene; V was cut back by 6 bases and J by 4 bases. The CDR3 bases are TGTGCCAGCAGCCCATTGACTCAGGGGGGAAATCAGCCCCAGCATTTT. Residues: CASSPLTQGGNQPQHF. Full variable domain (rest looked up from reference TRBV28 and TRBJ1-5): DVKVTQSSRYLVKRTGEKVFLECVQDMDHENMFWYRQDPGLGLRLIYFSYDVKMKEKGDIPEGYSVSREKKERFSLILESASTNQTSMYLCASSPLTQGGNQPQHFGDGTRLSIL.

The chain joins TRBV6-2 or TRBV6-3 to TRBJ2-4, with D possibly being TRBD2 (5 bases). The ends were cut back, 7 bases at V and 0 bases at J, with 10 bases in the middle. There are 14 residues in the CDR3. Germline V gives CDR1 MNHEY, CDR2 SVGEGT. CDR3 nucleotide sequence: TGTGCCAGCAACCCAGGACTAGCCAAAAACATTCAGTACTTC. Translation gives CASNPGLAKNIQYF.

The V gene is TRBV18, the J gene TRBJ1-5; TRBD1 aligns across 7 bases. Germline-derived CDR1 and CDR2 are KGHSH and LQKENI. Germline trimming cut 2 bases from V and 2 bases from J; bases unmatched to any gene: 12. There are 18 residues in the CDR3. The CDR3 loop is CASSPAGTARGGNQPQHF. The CDR3 bases are TGTGCCAGCTCACCAGCCGGGACAGCTCGAGGGGGCAATCAGCCCCAGCATTTT.

The genes are TRBV6-1 and TRBJ1-4, with D perhaps TRBD1 (5 bases). V was trimmed by 3 bases and J by 1 base, leaving 18 bases between them. CDR1 and CDR2 (germline): MNHNS, SASEGT. The CDR3 extends over 18 amino acids. The CDR3 DNA reads TGTGCCAGCAGTGATCGAGGATTTGGGAGGGGAACTAATGAAAAACTGTTTTTT. It codes for CASSDRGFGRGTNEKLFF.

This chain connects TRBV5-1 to TRBJ1-2; D is ambiguous. The germline gives CDR1 SGHRS, CDR2 YFSETQ. Trimming stripped 0 bases from V and 2 bases from J, with 11 bases between. This CDR3 region has 15 residues. CDR3 region: CASSLARTGNYGYTF. The CDR3 DNA is TGCGCCAGCAGCTTGGCACGGACGGGGAACTATGGCTACACCTTC.

The chain combines TRBV29-1 with TRBJ2-3, with D possibly being TRBD1 (6 bases). Germline assignment: CDR1 SQVTM and CDR2 ANQGSEA. The CDR3 contains 13 residues. V shed 1 base and J shed 9 bases, with 14 bases lying between them. The CDR3 bases are TGCAGCGTTGAAGTAAGGACAGCCGAGACGCAGTATTTT. Amino acid sequence: CSVEVRTAETQYF.

This rearrangement joins TRBV7-2 to TRBJ1-3; 9 bases are shared with TRBD1. The CDR3 is made up of 16 amino acids. Germline values: CDR1 SGHTA, CDR2 FQGNSA. V lost 4 bases, J lost 4 bases, and 8 bases stayed unmatched. The CDR3, as DNA: TGTGCCAGCAGCTCCTTTCGGGGGACAGGGGGAAACACCATATATTTT. Translation gives CASSSFRGTGGNTIYF. The full variable domain, its missing parts supplied by reference TRBV7-2 and TRBJ1-3, is GAGVSQSPSNKVTEKGKDVELRCDPISGHTALYWYRQSLGQGLEFLIYFQGNSAPDKSGLPSDRFSAERTGGSVSTLTIQRTQQEDSAVYLCASSSFRGTGGNTIYFGEGSWLTVV.

The CDR3: CVRSLGRTGDTEAFF. DNA for the CDR3: TGTGTCAGAAGCTTAGGGCGGACAGGGGACACTGAAGCTTTCTTT. The rearrangement joins TRBV7-5 to TRBJ1-1; the table names TRBD1, a call not compared with the DNA. TRBV7-5 is recorded as a pseudogene. The CDR3 is made up of 15 amino acids.

DNA for the CDR3: TGCGCCAGCAGCCTTCGGGACATGAACTCTGGAAACACCATATATTTT. Translating gives CASSLRDMNSGNTIYF. V usage is TRBV4-1 and J usage is TRBJ1-3; tentatively, D is TRBD1 (6 bases). CDR1 is MGHRA, CDR2 YSYEKL, per germline. This CDR3 has 16 amino acids. The V gene lost 4 bases and the J gene lost 0 bases, with 13 bases spanning the gap.

This clone was seen many times. The chain carries TRBV7-8 and TRBJ2-2, with TRBD2 as a possible D gene (5 bases). Germline V CDR1 and CDR2: SGHVS, FQNEAQ. The CDR3 is 15 residues long. Trimming shortened V by 3 bases and J by 1 base, and 9 bases separated the two germline ends. CDR3 sequence reads: CASSFWAGNTGELFF. The CDR3 DNA reads as TGTGCCAGCAGCTTTTGGGCGGGGAACACCGGGGAGCTGTTTTTT.

The rearrangement uses TRBV14 and TRBJ2-7, with 8 positions matching TRBD1. Germline assignment: CDR1 SGHDN and CDR2 FVKESK. The CDR3 totals 17 residues. With 0 bases clipped from V and 3 bases from J, the junction kept 10 bases outside the gene matches. CDR3: CASSQEDHRGFRYEQYF. The DNA for the CDR3 is TGTGCCAGCAGCCAAGAAGATCACAGGGGGTTTCGCTACGAGCAGTACTTC.